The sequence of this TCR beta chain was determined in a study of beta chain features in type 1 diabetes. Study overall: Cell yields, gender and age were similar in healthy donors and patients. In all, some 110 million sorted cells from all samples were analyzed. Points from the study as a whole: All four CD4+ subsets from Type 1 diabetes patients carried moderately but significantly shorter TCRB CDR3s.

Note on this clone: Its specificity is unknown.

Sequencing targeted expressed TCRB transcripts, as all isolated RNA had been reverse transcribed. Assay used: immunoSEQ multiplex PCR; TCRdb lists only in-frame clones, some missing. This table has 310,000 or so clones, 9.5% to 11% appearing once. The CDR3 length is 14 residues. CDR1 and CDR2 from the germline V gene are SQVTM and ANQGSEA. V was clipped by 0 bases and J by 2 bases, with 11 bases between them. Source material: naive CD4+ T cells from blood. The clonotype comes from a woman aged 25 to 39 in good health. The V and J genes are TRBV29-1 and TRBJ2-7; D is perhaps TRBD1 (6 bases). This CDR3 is CSVEDRGVAYEQYF. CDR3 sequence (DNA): TGCAGCGTTGAAGACAGGGGAGTCGCCTACGAGCAGTACTTC.